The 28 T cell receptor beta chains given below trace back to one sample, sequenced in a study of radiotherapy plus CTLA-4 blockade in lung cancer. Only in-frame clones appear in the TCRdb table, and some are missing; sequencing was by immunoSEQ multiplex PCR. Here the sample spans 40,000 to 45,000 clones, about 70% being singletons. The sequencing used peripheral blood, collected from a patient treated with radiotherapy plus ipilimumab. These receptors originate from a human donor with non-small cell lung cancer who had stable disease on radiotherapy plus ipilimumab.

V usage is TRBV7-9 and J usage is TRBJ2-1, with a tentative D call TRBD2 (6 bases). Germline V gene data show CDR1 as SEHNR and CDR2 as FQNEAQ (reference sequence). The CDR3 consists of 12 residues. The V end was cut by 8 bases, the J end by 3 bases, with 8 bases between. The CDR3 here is CASLANYNEQFF. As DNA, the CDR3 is TGTGCCAGCCTAGCGAACTACAATGAGCAGTTCTTC.

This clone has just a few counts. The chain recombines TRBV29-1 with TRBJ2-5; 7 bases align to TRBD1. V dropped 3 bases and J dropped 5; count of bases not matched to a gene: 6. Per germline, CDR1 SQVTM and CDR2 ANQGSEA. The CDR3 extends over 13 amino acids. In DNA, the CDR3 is TGCAGCGTTGAGACAGGGCTGCGGGAGACCCAGTACTTC. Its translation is CSVETGLRETQYF.

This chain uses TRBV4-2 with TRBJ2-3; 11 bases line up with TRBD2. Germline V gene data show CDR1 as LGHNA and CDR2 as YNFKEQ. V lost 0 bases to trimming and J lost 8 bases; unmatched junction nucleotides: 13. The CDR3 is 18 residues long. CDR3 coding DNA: TGTGCCAGCAGCCAAGACCCCTCACCTAGCGGGGGGAGAGGTACGCAGTATTTT. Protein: CASSQDPSPSGGRGTQYF.

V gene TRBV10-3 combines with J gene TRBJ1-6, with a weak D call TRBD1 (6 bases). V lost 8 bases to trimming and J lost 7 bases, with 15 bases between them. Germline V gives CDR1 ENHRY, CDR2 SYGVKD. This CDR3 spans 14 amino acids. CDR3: CAIRPTGSNSPLHF. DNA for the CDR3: TGTGCCATCCGCCCAACAGGGTCGAATTCACCCCTCCACTTT.

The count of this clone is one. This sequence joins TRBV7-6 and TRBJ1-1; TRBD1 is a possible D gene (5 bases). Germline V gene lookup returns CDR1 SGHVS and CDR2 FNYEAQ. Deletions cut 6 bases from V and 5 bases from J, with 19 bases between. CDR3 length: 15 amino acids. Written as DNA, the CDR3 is TGTGCCAGCAGGCCGGGGACTCGATTTGAGACTGAAGCTTTCTTT. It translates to CASRPGTRFETEAFF. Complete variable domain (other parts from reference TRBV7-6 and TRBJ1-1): GAGVSQSPRYKVTKRGQDVALRCDPISGHVSLYWYRQALGQGPEFLTYFNYEAQQDKSGLPNDRFSAERPEGSISTLTIQRTEQRDSAMYRCASRPGTRFETEAFFGQGTRLTVV.

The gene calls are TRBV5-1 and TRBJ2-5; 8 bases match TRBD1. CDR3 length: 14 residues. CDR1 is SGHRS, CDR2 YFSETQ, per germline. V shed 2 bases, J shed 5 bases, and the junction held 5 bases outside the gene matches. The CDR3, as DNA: TGCGCCAGCAGCTTTTGGACAGGGAAGGAGACCCAGTACTTC. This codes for CASSFWTGKETQYF.

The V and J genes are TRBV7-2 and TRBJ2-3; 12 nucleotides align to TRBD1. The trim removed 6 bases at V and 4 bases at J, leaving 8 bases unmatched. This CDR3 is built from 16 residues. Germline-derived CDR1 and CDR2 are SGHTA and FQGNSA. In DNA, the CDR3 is TGTGCCAGCAGGCCCAGGGGACAGGGGGCATCAGATACGCAGTATTTT. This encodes CASRPRGQGASDTQYF.

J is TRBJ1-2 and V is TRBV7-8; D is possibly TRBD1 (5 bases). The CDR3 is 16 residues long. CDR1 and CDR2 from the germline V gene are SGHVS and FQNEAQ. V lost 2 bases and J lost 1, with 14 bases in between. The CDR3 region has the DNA TGTGCCAGCAGCTTAATCGCGGGGGATTTTAACTATGGCTACACCTTC. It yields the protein CASSLIAGDFNYGYTF.

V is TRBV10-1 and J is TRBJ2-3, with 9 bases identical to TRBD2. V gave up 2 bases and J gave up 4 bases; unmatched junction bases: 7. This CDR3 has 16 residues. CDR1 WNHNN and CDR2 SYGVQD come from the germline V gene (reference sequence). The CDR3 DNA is TGCGCCAGCAGTGAGGAGGGGCGGGGGGGCTCAGATACGCAGTATTTT. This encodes CASSEEGRGGSDTQYF.

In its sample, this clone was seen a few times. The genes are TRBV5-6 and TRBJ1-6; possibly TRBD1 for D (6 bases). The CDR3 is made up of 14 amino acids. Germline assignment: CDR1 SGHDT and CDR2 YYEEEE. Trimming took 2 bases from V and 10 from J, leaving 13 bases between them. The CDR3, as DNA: TGTGCCAGCAGCTTAGGTGACAGGTTGTCACCCCTCCACTTT. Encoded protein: CASSLGDRLSPLHF.

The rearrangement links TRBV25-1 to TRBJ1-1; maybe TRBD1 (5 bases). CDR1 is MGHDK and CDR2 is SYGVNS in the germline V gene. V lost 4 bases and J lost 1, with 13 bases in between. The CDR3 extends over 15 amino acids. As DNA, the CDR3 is TGTGCCAGCAGTGGGTTAGGGGAAGCGAACACTGAAGCTTTCTTT. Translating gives CASSGLGEANTEAFF.

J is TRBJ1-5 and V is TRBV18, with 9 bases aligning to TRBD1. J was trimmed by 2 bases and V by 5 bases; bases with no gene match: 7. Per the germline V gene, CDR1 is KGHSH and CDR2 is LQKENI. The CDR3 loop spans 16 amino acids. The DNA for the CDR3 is TGTGCCAGCTCAACCCAACAGGGGGCGGGCAATCAGCCCCAGCATTTT. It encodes CASSTQQGAGNQPQHF.

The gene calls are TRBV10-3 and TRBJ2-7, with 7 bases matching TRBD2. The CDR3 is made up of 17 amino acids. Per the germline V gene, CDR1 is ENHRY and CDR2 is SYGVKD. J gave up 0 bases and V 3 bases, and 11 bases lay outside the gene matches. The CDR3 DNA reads TGTGCCATCAGTGACCCCCCGCGGCGGGGGAGCTCCTACGAGCAGTACTTC. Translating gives CAISDPPRRGSSYEQYF.

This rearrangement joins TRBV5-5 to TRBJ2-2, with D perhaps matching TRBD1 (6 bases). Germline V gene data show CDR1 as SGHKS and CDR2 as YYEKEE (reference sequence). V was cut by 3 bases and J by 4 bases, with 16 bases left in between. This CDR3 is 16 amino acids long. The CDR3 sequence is CASSSGPGHFTGELFF. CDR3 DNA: TGTGCCAGCAGCTCAGGCCCGGGACATTTCACCGGGGAGCTGTTTTTT.

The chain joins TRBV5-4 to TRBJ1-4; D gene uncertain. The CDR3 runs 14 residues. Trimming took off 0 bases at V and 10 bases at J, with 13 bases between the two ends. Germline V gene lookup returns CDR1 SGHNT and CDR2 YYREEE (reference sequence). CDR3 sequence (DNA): TGTGCCAGCAGCTTGGAATCAGGTGTTGGAAAACTGTTTTTT. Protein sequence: CASSLESGVGKLFF.

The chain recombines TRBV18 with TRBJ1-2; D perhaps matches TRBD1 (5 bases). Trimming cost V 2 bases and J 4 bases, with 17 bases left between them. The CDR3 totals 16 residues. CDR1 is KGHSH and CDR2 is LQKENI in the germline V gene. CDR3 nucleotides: TGTGCCAGCTCACCAAAACAAATACAGGAGTTCTATGGCTACACCTTC. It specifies CASSPKQIQEFYGYTF.

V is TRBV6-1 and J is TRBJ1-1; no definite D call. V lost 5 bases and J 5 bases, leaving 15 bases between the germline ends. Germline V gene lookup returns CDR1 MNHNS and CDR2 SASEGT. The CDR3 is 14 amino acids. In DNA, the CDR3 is TGTGCCAGCAGTCACAACTTGGGGAGTACTGAAGCTTTCTTT. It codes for CASSHNLGSTEAFF.

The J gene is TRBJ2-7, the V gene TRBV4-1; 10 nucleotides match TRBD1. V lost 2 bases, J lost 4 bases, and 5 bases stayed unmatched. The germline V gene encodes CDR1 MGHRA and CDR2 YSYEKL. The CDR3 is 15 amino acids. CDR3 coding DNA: TGCGCCAGCAGCCAACCGGGACAGGGGACATACGAGCAGTACTTC. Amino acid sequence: CASSQPGQGTYEQYF.

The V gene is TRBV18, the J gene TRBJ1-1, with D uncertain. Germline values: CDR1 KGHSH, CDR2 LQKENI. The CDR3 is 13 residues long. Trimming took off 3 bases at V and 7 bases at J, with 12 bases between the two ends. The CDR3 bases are TGTGCCAGCTCACCGGGAGGATGGAGTGAAGCTTTCTTT. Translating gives CASSPGGWSEAFF.

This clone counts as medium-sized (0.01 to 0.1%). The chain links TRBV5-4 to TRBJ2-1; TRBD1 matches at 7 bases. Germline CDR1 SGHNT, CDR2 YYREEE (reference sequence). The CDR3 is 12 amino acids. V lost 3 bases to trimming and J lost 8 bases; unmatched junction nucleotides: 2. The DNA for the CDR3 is TGTGCCAGCAGCTCCACAGGGGATGAGCAGTTCTTC. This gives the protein CASSSTGDEQFF.

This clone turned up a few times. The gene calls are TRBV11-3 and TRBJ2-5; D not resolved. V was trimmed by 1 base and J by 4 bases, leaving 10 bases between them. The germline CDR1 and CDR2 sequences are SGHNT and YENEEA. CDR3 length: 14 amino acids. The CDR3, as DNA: TGTGCCAGCAGCTTAGGTCAAGGCGGAGAGACCCAGTACTTC. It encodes CASSLGQGGETQYF. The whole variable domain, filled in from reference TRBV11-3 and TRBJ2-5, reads EAGVVQSPRYKIIEKKQPVAFWCNPISGHNTLYWYLQNLGQGPELLIRYENEEAVDDSQLPKDRFSAERLKGVDSTLKIQPAELGDSAVYLCASSLGQGGETQYFGPGTRLLVL.

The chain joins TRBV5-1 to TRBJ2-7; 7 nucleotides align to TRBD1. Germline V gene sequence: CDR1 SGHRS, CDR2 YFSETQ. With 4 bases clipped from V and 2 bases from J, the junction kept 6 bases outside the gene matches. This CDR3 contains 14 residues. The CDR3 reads CASSPGQYTYEQYF. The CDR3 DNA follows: TGCGCCAGCAGCCCGGGACAGTACACCTACGAGCAGTACTTC.

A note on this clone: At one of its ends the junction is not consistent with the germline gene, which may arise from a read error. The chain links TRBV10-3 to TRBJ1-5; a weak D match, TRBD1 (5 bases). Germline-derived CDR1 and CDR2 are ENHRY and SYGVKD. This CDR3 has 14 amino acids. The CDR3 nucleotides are TGTGCCAGCAGTTACTCAGGGAGCAATCAGCCCCAGCATTTT. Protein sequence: CASSYSGSNQPQHF.

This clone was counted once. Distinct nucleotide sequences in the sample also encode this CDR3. CDR3 nucleotide sequence: TGTGCCAGCAGCTTAGGAAGGCAGGGAGGCTACGAGCAGTACTTC. Its protein is CASSLGRQGGYEQYF. The chain joins TRBV7-9 to TRBJ2-7; D might be TRBD2 (6 bases). Trimming removed 1 base from V and 3 bases from J, with 13 bases in between. The germline V gene has CDR1 SEHNR and CDR2 FQNEAQ (reference sequence). The CDR3 is made up of 15 amino acids.

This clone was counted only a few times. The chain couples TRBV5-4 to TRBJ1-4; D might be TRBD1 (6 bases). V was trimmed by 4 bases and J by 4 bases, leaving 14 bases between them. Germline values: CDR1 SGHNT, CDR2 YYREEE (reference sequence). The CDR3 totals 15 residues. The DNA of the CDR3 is TGTGCCAGCAGCCCGGAACAGGGATATAATGAAAAACTGTTTTTT. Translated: CASSPEQGYNEKLFF.

The chain's CDR3 is CASGGYRGGTDTQYF. The CDR3 nucleotides are TGTGCCAGCGGGGGGTATAGGGGCGGCACAGATACGCAGTATTTT. The gene calls are TRBV9 and TRBJ2-3, with a weak D call TRBD2 (6 bases). Per the germline V gene, CDR1 is SGDLS and CDR2 is YYNGEE. CDR3 size: 15 residues. Trimming stripped 7 bases from V and 1 base from J, with 16 bases between.

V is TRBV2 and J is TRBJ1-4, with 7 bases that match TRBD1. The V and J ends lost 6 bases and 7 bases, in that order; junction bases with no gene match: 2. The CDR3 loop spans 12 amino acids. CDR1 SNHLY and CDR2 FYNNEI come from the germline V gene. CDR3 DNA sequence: TGTGCCAGCAGGGGACAGATTGAAAAACTGTTTTTT. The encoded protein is CASRGQIEKLFF. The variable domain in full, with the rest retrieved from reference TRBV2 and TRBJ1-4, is EPEVTQTPSHQVTQMGQEVILRCVPISNHLYFYWYRQILGQKVEFLVSFYNNEISEKSEIFDDQFSVERPDGSNFTLKIRSTKLEDSAMYFCASRGQIEKLFFGSGTQLSVL.

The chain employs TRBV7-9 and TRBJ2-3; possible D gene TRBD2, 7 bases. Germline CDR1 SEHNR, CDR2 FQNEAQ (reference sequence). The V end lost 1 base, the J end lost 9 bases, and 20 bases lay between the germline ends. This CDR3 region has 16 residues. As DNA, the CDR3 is TGTGCCAGCAGCTTAGGGGCGGGGGCGGTACCCCTCACGCAGTATTTT. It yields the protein CASSLGAGAVPLTQYF.